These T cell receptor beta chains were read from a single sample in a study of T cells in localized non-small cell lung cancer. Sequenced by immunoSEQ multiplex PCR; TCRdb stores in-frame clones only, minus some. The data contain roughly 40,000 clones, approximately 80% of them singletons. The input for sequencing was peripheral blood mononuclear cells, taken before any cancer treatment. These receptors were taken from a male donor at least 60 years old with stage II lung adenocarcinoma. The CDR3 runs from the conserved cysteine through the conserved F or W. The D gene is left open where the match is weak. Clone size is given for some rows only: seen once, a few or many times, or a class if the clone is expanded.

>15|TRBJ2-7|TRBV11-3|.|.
CASSVPTGAAYEQYF
TGTGCCAGCAGCGTCCCGACGGGCGCAGCCTACGAGCAGTACTTC
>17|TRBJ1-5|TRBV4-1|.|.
CASSQERGITSNQPQHF
TGCGCCAGCAGCCAAGAGAGGGGGATCACTAGCAATCAGCCCCAGCATTTT
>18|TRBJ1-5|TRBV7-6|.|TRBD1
CASSDRDRATTNDQPQHF
TGTGCCAGCAGCGACCGGGACAGGGCTACTACGAACGATCAGCCCCAGCATTTT
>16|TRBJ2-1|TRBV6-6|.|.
CASSSIGTARGNEQFF
TGTGCCAGCAGCTCTATAGGGACCGCTCGAGGGAATGAGCAGTTCTTC
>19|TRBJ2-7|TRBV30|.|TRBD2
CAWSAYSAPGLAGVYEQYF
TGTGCCTGGAGTGCCTACTCGGCTCCGGGACTAGCGGGGGTCTACGAGCAGTACTTC
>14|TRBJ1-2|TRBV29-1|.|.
CSVIDRDTSYGYTF
TGCAGCGTGATAGACCGGGACACATCCTATGGCTACACCTTC
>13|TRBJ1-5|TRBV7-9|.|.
CASSSAPGQPQHF
TGTGCCAGCAGCTCAGCTCCCGGGCAGCCCCAGCATTTT
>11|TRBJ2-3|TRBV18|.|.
CASRGADTQYF
TGTGCCAGCCGCGGAGCCGATACGCAGTATTTT
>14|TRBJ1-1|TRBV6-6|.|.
CASSYAEQNTEAFF
TGTGCCAGCAGTTACGCAGAACAGAACACTGAAGCTTTCTTT
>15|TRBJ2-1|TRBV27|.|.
CASSLFLQGGNEQFF
TGTGCCAGCAGTTTATTCCTGCAGGGTGGGAATGAGCAGTTCTTC
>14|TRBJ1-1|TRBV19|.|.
CASSIVGLNTEAFF
TGTGCCAGTAGTATCGTGGGTTTAAACACTGAAGCTTTCTTT
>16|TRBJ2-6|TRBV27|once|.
CAVKVRSEAGANVLTF
TGTGCCGTCAAAGTGCGTAGTGAGGCTGGGGCCAACGTCCTGACTTTC
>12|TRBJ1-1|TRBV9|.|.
CASSDYAGEAFF
TGTGCCAGCAGCGATTATGCGGGGGAAGCTTTCTTT
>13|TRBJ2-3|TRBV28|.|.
CASKKRNTDTQYF
TGTGCCAGCAAGAAGCGCAACACAGATACGCAGTATTTT
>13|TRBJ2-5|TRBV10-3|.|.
CAISEVGAETQYF
TGTGCCATCAGTGAGGTTGGGGCTGAGACCCAGTACTTC
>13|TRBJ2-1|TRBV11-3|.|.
CASSLDEDNEQFF
TGTGCCAGCAGCTTAGATGAGGACAATGAGCAGTTCTTC
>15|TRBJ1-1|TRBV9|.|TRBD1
CASSAYGQGHTEAFF
TGTGCCAGCAGCGCCTATGGACAGGGGCACACTGAAGCTTTCTTT
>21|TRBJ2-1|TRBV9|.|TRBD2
CASSATPYPPGRESSYNEQFF
TGTGCCAGCAGCGCGACGCCCTACCCTCCGGGGCGGGAGAGCTCCTACAATGAGCAGTTCTTC
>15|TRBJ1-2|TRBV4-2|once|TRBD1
CASSQEVWTGVGYTF
TGTGCCAGCAGCCAAGAAGTATGGACAGGGGTGGGCTACACCTTC
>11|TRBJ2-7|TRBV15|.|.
CATSRKDEQYF
TGTGCCACCAGCAGGAAGGACGAGCAGTACTTC
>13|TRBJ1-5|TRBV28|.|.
CASTLVWDQPQHF
TGTGCCAGCACCCTGGTTTGGGATCAGCCCCAGCATTTT
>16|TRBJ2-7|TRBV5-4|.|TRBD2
CASSLGTSGVSYEQYF
TGTGCCAGCAGCCTGGGGACTAGCGGAGTCTCCTACGAGCAGTACTTC
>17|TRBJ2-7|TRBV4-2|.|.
CASSQDGGIAGSNEQYF
TGTGCCAGCAGCCAAGATGGGGGGATTGCCGGGAGTAACGAGCAGTACTTC
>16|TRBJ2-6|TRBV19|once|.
CASSIYKGPGANVLTF
TGTGCCAGTAGTATATATAAGGGCCCTGGGGCCAACGTCCTGACTTTC
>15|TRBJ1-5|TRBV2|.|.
CASSTQSHSNQPQHF
TGTGCCAGCAGCACCCAGTCCCATAGCAATCAGCCCCAGCATTTT
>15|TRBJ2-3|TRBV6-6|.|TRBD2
CASSPPGSGKDTQYF
TGTGCCAGCAGTCCTCCGGGTAGCGGGAAAGATACGCAGTATTTT
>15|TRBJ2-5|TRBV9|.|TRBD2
CASSPGVAGGETQYF
TGTGCCAGCAGCCCCGGAGTAGCGGGAGGGGAGACCCAGTACTTC
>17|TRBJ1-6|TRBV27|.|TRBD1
CASSLAGGSIPNSPLHF
TGTGCCAGCAGTTTAGCAGGGGGAAGTATTCCTAATTCACCCCTCCACTTT
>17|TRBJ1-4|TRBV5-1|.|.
CASSFSAGGAINEKLFF
TGCGCCAGCAGCTTCTCCGCTGGGGGAGCGATTAATGAAAAACTGTTTTTT
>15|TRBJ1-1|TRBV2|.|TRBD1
CASSEIGQGATEAFF
TGTGCCAGCAGTGAAATCGGGCAGGGGGCTACTGAAGCTTTCTTT
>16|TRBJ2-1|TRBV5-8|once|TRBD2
CASSSGLAGAYNEQFF
TGTGCCAGCAGCTCAGGACTAGCGGGAGCCTACAATGAGCAGTTCTTC
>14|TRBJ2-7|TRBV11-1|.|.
CASSEGTDTYEQYF
TGTGCCAGCAGCGAAGGGACGGACACCTACGAGCAGTACTTC
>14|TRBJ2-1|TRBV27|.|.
CASSSFSGVSEQFF
TGTGCCAGCAGTTCTTTTTCAGGGGTTAGTGAGCAGTTCTTC
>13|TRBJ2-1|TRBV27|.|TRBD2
CASSTGGPNEQFF
TGTGCCAGCAGTACGGGAGGGCCCAATGAGCAGTTCTTC
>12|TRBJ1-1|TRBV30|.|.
CAWSGGFGEAFF
TGTGCCTGGAGTGGAGGGTTTGGTGAAGCTTTCTTT
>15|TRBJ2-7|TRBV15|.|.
CATSRALLESYEQYF
TGTGCCACCAGCAGAGCTTTGCTAGAGTCCTACGAGCAGTACTTC
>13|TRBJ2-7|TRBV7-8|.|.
CASSSEYSYEQYF
TGTGCCAGCAGTTCAGAATACTCCTACGAGCAGTACTTC
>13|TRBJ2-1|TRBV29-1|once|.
CSVQKTDYNEQFF
TGCAGCGTACAGAAAACCGACTACAATGAGCAGTTCTTC
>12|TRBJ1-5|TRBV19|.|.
CASYIGQLSRHF
TGTGCCAGTTACATCGGGCAGCTAAGTAGGCATTTT
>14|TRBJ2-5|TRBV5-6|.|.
CASSLASAEETQYF
TGTGCCAGCAGCTTAGCTAGCGCCGAAGAGACCCAGTACTTC
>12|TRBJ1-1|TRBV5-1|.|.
CASSQRNTEAFF
TGCGCCAGCTCCCAGCGTAACACTGAAGCTTTCTTT
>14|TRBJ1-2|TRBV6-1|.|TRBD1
CASSEAGQTYGYTF
TGTGCCAGCAGTGAAGCGGGACAGACCTATGGCTACACCTTC
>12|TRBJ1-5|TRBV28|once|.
CASSVNKQPQHF
TGTGCCAGCAGTGTGAACAAGCAGCCCCAGCATTTT
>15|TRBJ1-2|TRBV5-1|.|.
CASTPAPGTSGGYTF
TGCGCCAGCACCCCCGCCCCGGGAACTTCTGGTGGCTACACCTTC
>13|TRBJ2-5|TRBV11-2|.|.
CASSLLDTETQYF
TGTGCCAGCAGCTTATTAGATACGGAGACCCAGTACTTC
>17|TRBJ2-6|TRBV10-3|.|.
CAIRSDGLSSGANVLTF
TGTGCCATCCGTTCGGACGGGCTTAGCTCTGGGGCCAACGTCCTGACTTTC
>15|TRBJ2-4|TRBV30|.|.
CAWAGAKLAKNIQYF
TGTGCCTGGGCTGGGGCAAAGCTAGCCAAAAACATTCAGTACTTC
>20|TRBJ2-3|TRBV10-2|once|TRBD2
CASSEYSGTSVSPSTDTQYF
TGCGCCAGCAGTGAGTATTCCGGGACTAGTGTGTCTCCTAGCACAGATACGCAGTATTTT
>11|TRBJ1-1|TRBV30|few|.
CAWARTFEAFF
TGTGCCTGGGCTAGGACATTCGAAGCTTTCTTT
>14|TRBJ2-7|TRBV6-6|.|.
CASSYVERTYEQYF
TGTGCCAGCAGTTACGTAGAGAGAACCTACGAGCAGTACTTC
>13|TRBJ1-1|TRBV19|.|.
CASSVGIRTEAFF
TGTGCCAGTAGTGTGGGGATACGGACTGAAGCTTTCTTT